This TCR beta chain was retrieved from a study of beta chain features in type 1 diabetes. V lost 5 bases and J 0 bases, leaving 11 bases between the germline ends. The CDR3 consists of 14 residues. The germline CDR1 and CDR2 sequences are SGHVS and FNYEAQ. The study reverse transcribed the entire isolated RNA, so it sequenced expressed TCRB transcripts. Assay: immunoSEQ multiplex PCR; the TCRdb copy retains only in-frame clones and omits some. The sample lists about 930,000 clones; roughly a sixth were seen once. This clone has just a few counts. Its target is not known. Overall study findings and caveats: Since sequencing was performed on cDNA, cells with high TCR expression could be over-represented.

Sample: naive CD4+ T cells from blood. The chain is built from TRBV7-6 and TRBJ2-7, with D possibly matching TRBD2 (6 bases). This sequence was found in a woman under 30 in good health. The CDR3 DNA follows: TGTGCCAGCAGCCCCTGGGACTCCTCCTACGAGCAGTACTTC. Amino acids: CASSPWDSSYEQYF.